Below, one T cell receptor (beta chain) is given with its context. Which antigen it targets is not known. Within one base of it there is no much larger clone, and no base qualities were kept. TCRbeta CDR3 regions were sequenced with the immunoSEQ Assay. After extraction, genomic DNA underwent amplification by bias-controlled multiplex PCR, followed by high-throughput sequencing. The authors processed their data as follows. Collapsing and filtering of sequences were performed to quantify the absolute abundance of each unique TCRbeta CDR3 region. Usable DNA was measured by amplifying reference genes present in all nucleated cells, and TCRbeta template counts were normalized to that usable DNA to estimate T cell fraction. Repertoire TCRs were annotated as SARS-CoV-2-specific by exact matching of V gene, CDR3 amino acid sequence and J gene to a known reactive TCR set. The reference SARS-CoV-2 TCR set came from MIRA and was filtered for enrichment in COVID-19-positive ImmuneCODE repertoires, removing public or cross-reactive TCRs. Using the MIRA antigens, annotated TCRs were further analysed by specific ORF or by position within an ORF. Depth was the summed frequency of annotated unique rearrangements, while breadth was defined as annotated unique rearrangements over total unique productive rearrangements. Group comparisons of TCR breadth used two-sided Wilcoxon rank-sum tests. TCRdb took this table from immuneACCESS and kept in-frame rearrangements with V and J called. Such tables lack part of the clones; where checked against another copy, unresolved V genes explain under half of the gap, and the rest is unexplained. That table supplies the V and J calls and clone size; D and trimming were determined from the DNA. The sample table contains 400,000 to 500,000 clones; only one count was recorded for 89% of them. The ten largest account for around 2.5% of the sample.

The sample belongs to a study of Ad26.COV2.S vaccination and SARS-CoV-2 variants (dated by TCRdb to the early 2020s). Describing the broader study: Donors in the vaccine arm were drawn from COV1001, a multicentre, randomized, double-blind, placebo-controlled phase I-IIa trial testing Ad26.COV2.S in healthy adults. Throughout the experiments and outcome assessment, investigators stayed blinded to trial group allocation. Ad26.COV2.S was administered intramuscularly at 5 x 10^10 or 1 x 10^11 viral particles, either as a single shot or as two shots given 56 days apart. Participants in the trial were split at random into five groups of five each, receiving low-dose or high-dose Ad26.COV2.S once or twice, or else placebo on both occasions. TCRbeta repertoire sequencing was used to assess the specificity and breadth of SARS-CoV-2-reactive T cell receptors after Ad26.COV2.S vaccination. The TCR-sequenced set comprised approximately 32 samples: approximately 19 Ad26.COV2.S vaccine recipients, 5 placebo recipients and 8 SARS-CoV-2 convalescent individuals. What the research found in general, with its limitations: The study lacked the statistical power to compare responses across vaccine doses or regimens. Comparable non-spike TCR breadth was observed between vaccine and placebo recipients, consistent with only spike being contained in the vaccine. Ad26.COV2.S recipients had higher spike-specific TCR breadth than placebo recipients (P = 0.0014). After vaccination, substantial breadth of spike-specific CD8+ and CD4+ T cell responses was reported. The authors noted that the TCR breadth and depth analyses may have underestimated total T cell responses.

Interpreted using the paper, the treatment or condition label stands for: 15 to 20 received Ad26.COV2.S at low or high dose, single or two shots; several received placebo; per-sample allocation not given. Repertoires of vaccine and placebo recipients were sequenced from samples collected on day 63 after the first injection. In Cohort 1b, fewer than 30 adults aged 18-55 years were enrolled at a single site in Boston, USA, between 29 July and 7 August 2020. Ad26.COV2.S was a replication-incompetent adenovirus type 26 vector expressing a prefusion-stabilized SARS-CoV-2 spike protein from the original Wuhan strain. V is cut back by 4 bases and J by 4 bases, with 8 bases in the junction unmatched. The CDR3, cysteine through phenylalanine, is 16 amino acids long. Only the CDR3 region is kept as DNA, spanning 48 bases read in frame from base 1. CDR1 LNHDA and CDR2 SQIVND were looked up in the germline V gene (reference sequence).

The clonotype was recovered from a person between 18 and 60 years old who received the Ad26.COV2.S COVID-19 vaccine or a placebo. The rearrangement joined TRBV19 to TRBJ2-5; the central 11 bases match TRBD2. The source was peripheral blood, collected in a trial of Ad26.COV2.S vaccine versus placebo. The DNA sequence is TGTGCCAGTAGTAAAAGACTAGCGGGAACGCGAGAGACCCAGTACTTC. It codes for CASSKRLAGTRETQYF.